Listed here are 16 T cell receptor beta chains from one sample, sequenced in a study of tumor-infiltrating lymphocytes in primary liver carcinoma. From approximately 0.5 ug of total RNA, TCR beta-specific cDNA was reverse-transcribed using a constant-region primer. Slightly modified ARM-PCR, run as three nested multiplex PCR rounds, produced the TCR beta libraries. Rounds one and two of PCR, each of roughly 10 cycles, were primed with TRBV1-TRBV30 forward primers and a C-beta reverse primer. TCRdb re-called the multiplex PCR reads with MiXCR, one entry per CDR3 protein. Here the sample spans fewer than 40,000 distinct CDR3 sequences, approximately 76% being singletons. Co-extraction of both nucleic acids (RNA and DNA) used roughly 18-34 mg of unsorted bulk tissue. Sequencing was done on a sample of liver tumor tissue from sampling region 3. As for subset: tumor region T3, left-lateral pole. The origin of the receptors is a woman aged 25 to 39 with primary liver carcinoma and hepatitis B virus infection.

Worth noting for this clonotype: An end of the junction does not agree with germline; a read error may underlie this. The CDR3 DNA reads as TGCAGCGCTGGCCTAGCGGGAGGATTGACAGTAAATGAGCAGGTCTTC. Protein sequence: CSAGLAGGLTVNEQVF. This chain joins TRBV29-1 and TRBJ2-1, with 11 positions matching TRBD2. The CDR3 sequence is 16 residues long. From germline, CDR1 is SQVTM and CDR2 ANQGSEA.

By share, this clonotype ranks as medium-sized. The chain combines TRBV5-5 with TRBJ1-5; 10 bases fit TRBD1. The CDR3 extends over 15 amino acids. CDR1 SGHKS and CDR2 YYEKEE come from the germline V gene (reference sequence). Trimming removed 4 bases from V and 5 bases from J; junction bases left unmatched: 6. The CDR3 region has the DNA TGTGCCAGCAGCCAGGACAGGGGGATTCATCAGCCCCAGCATTTT. Translating gives CASSQDRGIHQPQHF.

A note on this clonotype: One end of the junction is discordant with germline, which a read error may explain. The CDR3 protein is CARSLGLSHGYGYIF. CDR3 nucleotides: TGTGCCAGAAGTTTAGGTCTCTCCCACGGCTATGGCTACATCTTC. The rearrangement links TRBV12-3 or TRBV12-4 to TRBJ1-2; D is undetermined. The CDR3 spans 15 residues.

The chain has TRBV5-4 and TRBJ2-3; the match to TRBD2 covers 10 bases. With V trimmed by 5 bases and J by 15 bases, 27 bases remained unmatched. Germline CDR1 SGHNT, CDR2 YYREEE (reference sequence). This CDR3 has 18 residues. The CDR3 reads CASSNSAASGSRTDMHYF. The CDR3 coding sequence is TGTGCCAGCAGTAACTCGGCGGCTAGCGGGAGTCGGACAGATATGCATTATTTT.

The V gene is TRBV19, the J gene TRBJ1-1; D is perhaps TRBD1 (6 bases). Between the trimmed V and J ends, which lost 5 bases and 3 bases, there was a span of 13 bases. The CDR3 is 14 residues long. Germline CDR1 reads LNHDA; CDR2 reads SQIVND (reference sequence). CDR3 in DNA: TGTGCCAGTAGTTCCAGGGGCTGGGACACTGAAGCTTTCTTT. Amino acids: CASSSRGWDTEAFF.

This clonotype was seen a few times. This CDR3 is missing its conserved last phenylalanine or tryptophan, likely due to a read error. No DNA is shown, since the ends of the CDR3 on it are uncertain; the CDR3 is the one TCRdb lists. The gene calls are TRBV6-6 and TRBJ2-6; the D call in the table, TRBD1, was not verified against the DNA. The CDR3 contains 16 residues when both ends are counted. Germline V gene lookup returns CDR1 MNHNY and CDR2 SVGAGI (reference sequence). The chain's CDR3 is CASNLRGRSGANVLNS.

CDR3 in amino acids: CSLHPASGTSRKSAQFF. CDR3 sequence (DNA): TGCAGCCTCCACCCGGCTAGTGGGACGTCCCGAAAGAGTGCGCAGTTCTTC. V usage is TRBV29-1 and J usage is TRBJ2-1; the D call may be TRBD1 or TRBD2 (5 bases each). Germline loops: CDR1 SQVTM, CDR2 ANQGSEA. The CDR3 spans 17 residues. V shed 8 bases and J shed 12 bases, with 35 bases lying between them.

About this clonotype itself: The conserved closing phenylalanine or tryptophan is absent in this CDR3, likely reflecting a read error. The DNA is left out, because the CDR3 cannot be placed on it with certainty; the CDR3 is given as TCRdb lists it. The chain carries TRBV11-3 and TRBJ2-3. Germline CDR1 is SGHNT and CDR2 is YENEEA. The CDR3 spans 12 residues, counting both ends. The CDR3 spells CASNQWADTQFS.

This clonotype was seen many times. The conserved phenylalanine or tryptophan normally closing the CDR3 is absent here, so this likely arose from a read error. The genes are TRBV20-1 and TRBJ1-2; possibly TRBD1 for D (5 bases). This CDR3 is built from 14 residues. Germline CDR1 and CDR2: DFQATT and SNEGSKA (reference sequence). Trimming cost V 5 bases and J 4 bases, with 17 bases left between them. DNA for the CDR3: TGCAGTGCTGTCCGGGACCGTCGCTTCTATGGCTACACCCTC. It is translated as CSAVRDRRFYGYTL.

The chain has TRBV11-2 and TRBJ2-7; D is uncertain. The CDR3 contains 14 residues. Germline assignment: CDR1 SGHAT and CDR2 FQNNGV. Trimming removed 7 bases at V and 1 base at J, with 14 bases between. Written as DNA, the CDR3 is TGTGCCAGCACTTTATGGGGTCCGTCCTACGAGCAGTACTTC. The encoded protein is CASTLWGPSYEQYF.

Ten or more counts support this clonotype. The gene calls are TRBV29-1 and TRBJ2-5, with D unresolved. The germline CDR1 and CDR2 sequences are SQVTM and ANQGSEA. V was cut by 5 bases and J by 0 bases, with 4 bases left in between. The CDR3 is 11 amino acids. The CDR3 bases are TGCAGCGTTAAATACCAAGAGACCCAGTACTTC. Its protein product is CSVKYQETQYF. The whole variable domain, remainder taken from reference TRBV29-1 and TRBJ2-5, is SAVISQKPSRDICQRGTSLTIQCQVDSQVTMMFWYRQQPGQSLTLIATANQGSEATYESGFVIDKFPISRPNLTFSTLTVSNMSPEDSSIYLCSVKYQETQYFGPGTRLLVL.

As concerns this clonotype: The junction departs from the called germline gene at one end, perhaps through a read error. The V call is TRBV7-9, the J call TRBJ2-1; TRBD2 aligns across 7 bases. Germline assignment: CDR1 SEHNR and CDR2 FQNEAQ (reference sequence). CDR3 length: 13 residues. The CDR3 loop is CASMLADTNEQFF. As DNA, the CDR3 is TGCGCCAGCATGCTAGCGGATACCAATGAGCAGTTCTTC. Variable domain in full (rest from reference TRBV7-9 and TRBJ2-1): DTGVSQNPRHKITKRGQNVTFRCDPISEHNRLYWYRQTLGQGPEFLTYFQNEAQLEKSRLLSDRFSAERPKGSFSTLEIQRTEQGDSAMYLCASMLADTNEQFFGPGTRLTVL.

This clonotype was detected only once. The CDR3 here is CASNARGHNEQFF. DNA of the CDR3: TGTGCCAGCAATGCCCGGGGCCACAATGAGCAGTTCTTC. This chain connects TRBV11-3 to TRBJ2-1; D assignment may be TRBD1 or TRBD2 (5 bases each). This CDR3 has 13 amino acids. CDR1 SGHNT and CDR2 YENEEA come from the germline V gene. Trimming pared 7 bases from V and 5 bases from J, leaving 12 bases between.

As for this clonotype: The junction departs from germline at one end; a sequencing error may be responsible. The rearrangement links TRBV7-9 to TRBJ1-1, with D possibly being TRBD1 (6 bases). Germline CDR1 reads SEHNR; CDR2 reads FQNEAQ (reference sequence). The CDR3 is 14 residues long. In nucleotides, the CDR3 is TGTGCCAACAGCTTCGGGCAGGGGAATACTGAGGCTTTCTTT. Amino acid sequence: CANSFGQGNTEAFF.

J is TRBJ2-1 and V is TRBV11-2; perhaps TRBD2 as D (6 bases). The CDR3 has 16 amino acids. Germline values: CDR1 SGHAT, CDR2 FQNNGV. V lost 1 base and J 0 bases, leaving 10 bases between the germline ends. CDR3 coding DNA: TGTGCCAGCAGCTTAGGGGGGGAGAGCTCCTACAATGAGCAGTTCTTC. As protein: CASSLGGESSYNEQFF.

The chain links TRBV7-2 to TRBJ2-1, with D hard to call. Trimming left V 4 bases short and J 7 bases short, with 14 bases between. The CDR3 length is 14 residues. Germline V lookup: CDR1 SGHTA, CDR2 FQGNSA. CDR3 in DNA: TGTGCCAGCAGCTACGACTCCGCGCGAAATGAGCAGTTCTTC. This encodes CASSYDSARNEQFF.